Below, one T cell receptor beta chain is given with its context. The sample belongs to a study of control samples from healthy donors and cancer patients. The data were produced by immunoSEQ multiplex PCR, yet TCRdb's version contains in-frame clones alone and is incomplete. The sample lists roughly 150,000 clones, 75% to 90% occurring once. Germline-derived CDR1 and CDR2 are KGHSH and LQKENI. The ends were cut back, 6 bases at V and 2 bases at J, with 10 bases in the middle. The CDR3 is made up of 13 amino acids. Sequenced input: blood. The V and J genes are TRBV18 and TRBJ2-5, with D maybe TRBD2 (5 bases). This clonotype originated in a man between 25 and 39 years old in good health. CDR3 DNA sequence: TGTGCCAGCTCCTCGGACTTGCAAGAGACCCAGTACTTC. Translation: CASSSDLQETQYF.